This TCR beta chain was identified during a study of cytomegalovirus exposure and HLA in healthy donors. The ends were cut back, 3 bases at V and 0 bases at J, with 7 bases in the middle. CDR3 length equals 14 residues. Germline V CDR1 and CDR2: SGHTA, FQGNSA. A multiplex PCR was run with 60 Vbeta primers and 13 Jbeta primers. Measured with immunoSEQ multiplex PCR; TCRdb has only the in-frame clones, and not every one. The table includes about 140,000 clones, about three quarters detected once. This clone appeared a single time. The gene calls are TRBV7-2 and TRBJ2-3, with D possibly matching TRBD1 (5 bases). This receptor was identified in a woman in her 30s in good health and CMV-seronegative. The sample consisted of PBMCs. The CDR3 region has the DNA TGTGCCAGCAGCTTTAGACAGAGCACAGATACGCAGTATTTT. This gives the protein CASSFRQSTDTQYF.